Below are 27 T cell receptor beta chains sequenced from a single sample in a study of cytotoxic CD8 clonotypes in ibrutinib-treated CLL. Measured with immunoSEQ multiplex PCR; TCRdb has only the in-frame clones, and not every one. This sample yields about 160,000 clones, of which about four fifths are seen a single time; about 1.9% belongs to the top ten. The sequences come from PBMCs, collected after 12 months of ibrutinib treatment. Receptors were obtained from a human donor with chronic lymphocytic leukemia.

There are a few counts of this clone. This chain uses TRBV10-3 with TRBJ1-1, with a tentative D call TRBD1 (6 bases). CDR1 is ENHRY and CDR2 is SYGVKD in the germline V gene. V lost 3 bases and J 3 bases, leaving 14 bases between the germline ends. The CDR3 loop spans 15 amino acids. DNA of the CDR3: TGTGCCATCAGTGACAGGGGAATGGGGGACACTGAAGCTTTCTTT. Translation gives CAISDRGMGDTEAFF.

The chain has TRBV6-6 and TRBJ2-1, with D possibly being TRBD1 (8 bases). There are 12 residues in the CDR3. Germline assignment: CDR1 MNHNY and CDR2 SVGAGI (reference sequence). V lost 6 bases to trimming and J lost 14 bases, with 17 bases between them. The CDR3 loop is CASRRDTGGEFF. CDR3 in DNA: TGTGCCAGCAGACGCGATACAGGGGGGGAGTTCTTC.

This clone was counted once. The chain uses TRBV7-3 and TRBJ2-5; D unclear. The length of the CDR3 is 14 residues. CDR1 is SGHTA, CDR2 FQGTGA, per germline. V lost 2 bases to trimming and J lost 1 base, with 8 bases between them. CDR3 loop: CASSLHPGQETQYF. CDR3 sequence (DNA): TGTGCCAGCAGCTTACACCCGGGCCAAGAGACCCAGTACTTC.

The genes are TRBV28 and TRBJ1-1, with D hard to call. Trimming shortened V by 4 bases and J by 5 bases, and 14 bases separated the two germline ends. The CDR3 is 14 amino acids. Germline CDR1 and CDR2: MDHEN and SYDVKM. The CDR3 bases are TGTGCCAGCAGTTCCCCCTCCCGAGGGACTGAAGCTTTCTTT. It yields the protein CASSSPSRGTEAFF.

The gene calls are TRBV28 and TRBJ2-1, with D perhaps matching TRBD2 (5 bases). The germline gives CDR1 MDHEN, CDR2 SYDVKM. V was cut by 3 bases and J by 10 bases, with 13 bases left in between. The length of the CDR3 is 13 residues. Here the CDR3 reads CASSFLGKGEQFF. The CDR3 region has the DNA TGTGCCAGCAGTTTCCTCGGGAAGGGCGAGCAGTTCTTC. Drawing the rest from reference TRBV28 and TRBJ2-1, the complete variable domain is DVKVTQSSRYLVKRTGEKVFLECVQDMDHENMFWYRQDPGLGLRLIYFSYDVKMKEKGDIPEGYSVSREKKERFSLILESASTNQTSMYLCASSFLGKGEQFFGPGTRLTVL.

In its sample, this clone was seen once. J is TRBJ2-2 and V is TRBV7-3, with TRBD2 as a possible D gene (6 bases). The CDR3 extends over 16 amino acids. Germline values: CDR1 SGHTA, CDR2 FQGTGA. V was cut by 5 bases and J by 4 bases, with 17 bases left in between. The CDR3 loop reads CASSRDLPGVTGELFF. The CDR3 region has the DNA TGTGCCAGCAGCAGGGACCTTCCGGGAGTCACCGGGGAGCTGTTTTTT.

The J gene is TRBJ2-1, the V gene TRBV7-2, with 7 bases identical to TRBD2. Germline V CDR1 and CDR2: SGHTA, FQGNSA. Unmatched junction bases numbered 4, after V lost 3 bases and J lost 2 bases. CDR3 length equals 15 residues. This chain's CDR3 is CASSLTGGTYNEQFF. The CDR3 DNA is TGTGCCAGCAGCTTGACCGGGGGGACCTACAATGAGCAGTTCTTC.

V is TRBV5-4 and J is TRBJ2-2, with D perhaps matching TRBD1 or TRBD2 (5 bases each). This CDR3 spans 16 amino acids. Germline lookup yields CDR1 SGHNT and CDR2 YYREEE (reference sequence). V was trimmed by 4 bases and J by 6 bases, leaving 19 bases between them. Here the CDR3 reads CASSARAGPPSGELFF. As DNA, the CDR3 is TGTGCCAGCAGCGCGAGGGCAGGGCCACCATCCGGGGAGCTGTTTTTT.

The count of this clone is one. In DNA form, the CDR3 reads TGTGCCAGCAGCTTAGGAAAGAAGGGACCCGCCGACATTCAGTACTTC. Translated: CASSLGKKGPADIQYF. This sequence joins TRBV7-9 and TRBJ2-4; the D call may be TRBD1 or TRBD2 (5 bases each). Looked up from germline, CDR1 is SEHNR and CDR2 is FQNEAQ (reference sequence). Trimming shortened V by 1 base and J by 8 bases, and 18 bases separated the two germline ends. This CDR3 has 16 amino acids.

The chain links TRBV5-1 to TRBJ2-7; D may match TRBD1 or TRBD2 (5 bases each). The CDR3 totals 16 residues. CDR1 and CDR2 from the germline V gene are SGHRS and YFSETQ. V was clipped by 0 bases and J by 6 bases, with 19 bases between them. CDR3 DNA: TGCGCCAGCAGCTTGGGAGTGCAGGGACGCCCGGTCGAGCAGTACTTC. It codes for CASSLGVQGRPVEQYF.

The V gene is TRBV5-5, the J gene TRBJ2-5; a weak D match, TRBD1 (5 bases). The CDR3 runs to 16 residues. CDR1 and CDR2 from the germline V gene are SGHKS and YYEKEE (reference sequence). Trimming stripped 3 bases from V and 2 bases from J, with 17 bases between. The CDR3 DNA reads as TGTGCCAGCAGCTCCCCCGGCAGGGTTGATCAAGAGACCCAGTACTTC. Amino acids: CASSSPGRVDQETQYF.

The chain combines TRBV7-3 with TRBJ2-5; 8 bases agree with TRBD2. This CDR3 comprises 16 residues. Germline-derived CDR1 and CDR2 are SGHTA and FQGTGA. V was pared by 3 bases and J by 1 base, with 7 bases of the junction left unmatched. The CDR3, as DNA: TGTGCCAGCAGCTTGACTTCGGGACTAGGCCAAGAGACCCAGTACTTC. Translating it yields CASSLTSGLGQETQYF.

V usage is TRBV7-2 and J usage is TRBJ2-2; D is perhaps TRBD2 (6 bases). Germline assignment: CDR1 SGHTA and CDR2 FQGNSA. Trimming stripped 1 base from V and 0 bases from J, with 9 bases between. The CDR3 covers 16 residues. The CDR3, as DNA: TGTGCCAGCAGCTTAGTCCCGGGAGCGAACACCGGGGAGCTGTTTTTT. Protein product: CASSLVPGANTGELFF.

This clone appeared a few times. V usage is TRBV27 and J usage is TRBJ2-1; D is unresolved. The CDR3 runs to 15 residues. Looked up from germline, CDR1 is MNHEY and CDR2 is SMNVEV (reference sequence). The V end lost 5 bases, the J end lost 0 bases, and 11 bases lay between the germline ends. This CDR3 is CASSKYGGSYNEQFF. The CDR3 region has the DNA TGTGCCAGCAGTAAGTATGGCGGCTCCTACAATGAGCAGTTCTTC.

The CDR3 sequence is CASLDRINEKLFF. CDR3 nucleotides: TGTGCCAGCTTGGACAGGATTAATGAAAAACTGTTTTTT. The chain couples TRBV18 to TRBJ1-4; 7 nucleotides match TRBD1. Losses at the gene ends were 7 bases for V and 4 bases for J; bases not matched to a gene: 3. The germline CDR1 and CDR2 sequences are KGHSH and LQKENI. The length of the CDR3 is 13 residues.

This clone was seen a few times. CDR3 protein: CASSQDWNTEAFF. CDR3 bases: TGTGCCAGCAGCCAAGATTGGAACACTGAAGCTTTCTTT. This sequence joins TRBV4-2 and TRBJ1-1; D remains ambiguous. The CDR3 length is 13 residues. CDR1 and CDR2 (germline): LGHNA, YNFKEQ. V dropped 0 bases and J dropped 1 base, with 3 bases sitting between them.

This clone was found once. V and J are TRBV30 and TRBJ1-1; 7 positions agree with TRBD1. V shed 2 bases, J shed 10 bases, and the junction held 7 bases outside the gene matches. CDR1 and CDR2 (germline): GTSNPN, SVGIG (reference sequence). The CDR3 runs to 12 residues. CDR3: CAWSFQGGPAFF. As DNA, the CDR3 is TGTGCCTGGAGTTTCCAAGGGGGCCCAGCTTTCTTT. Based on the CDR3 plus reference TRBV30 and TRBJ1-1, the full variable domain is SQTIHQWPATLVQPVGSPLSLECTVEGTSNPNLYWYRQAAGRGLQLLFYSVGIGQISSEVPQNLSASRPQDRQFILSSKKLLLSDSGFYLCAWSFQGGPAFFGQGTRLTVV.

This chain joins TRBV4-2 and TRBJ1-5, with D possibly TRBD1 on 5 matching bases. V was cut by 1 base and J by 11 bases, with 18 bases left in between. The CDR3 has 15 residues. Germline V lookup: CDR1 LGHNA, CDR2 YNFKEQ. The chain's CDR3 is CASSQVSRVLTAQHF. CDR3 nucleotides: TGTGCCAGCAGCCAAGTATCCAGGGTTTTGACAGCCCAGCATTTT.

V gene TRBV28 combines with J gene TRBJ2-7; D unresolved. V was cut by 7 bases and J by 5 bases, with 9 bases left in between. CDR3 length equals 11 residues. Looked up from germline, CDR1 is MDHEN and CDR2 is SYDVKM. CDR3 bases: TGTGCCAGCACCACTCCCAACGAGCAGTACTTC. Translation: CASTTPNEQYF.

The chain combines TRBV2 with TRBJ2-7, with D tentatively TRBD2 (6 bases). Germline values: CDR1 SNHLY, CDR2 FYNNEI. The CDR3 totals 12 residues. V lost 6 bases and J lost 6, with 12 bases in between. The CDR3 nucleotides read TGTGCCAGCAGGTCCCTGGGAGGCGAGCAGTACTTC. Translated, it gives CASRSLGGEQYF.

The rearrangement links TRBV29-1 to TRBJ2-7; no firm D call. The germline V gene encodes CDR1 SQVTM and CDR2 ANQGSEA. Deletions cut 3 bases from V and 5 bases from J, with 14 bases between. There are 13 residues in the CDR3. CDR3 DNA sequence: TGCAGCGTTGATGTTTGGGGTTCCCACGAGCAGTACTTC. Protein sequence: CSVDVWGSHEQYF.

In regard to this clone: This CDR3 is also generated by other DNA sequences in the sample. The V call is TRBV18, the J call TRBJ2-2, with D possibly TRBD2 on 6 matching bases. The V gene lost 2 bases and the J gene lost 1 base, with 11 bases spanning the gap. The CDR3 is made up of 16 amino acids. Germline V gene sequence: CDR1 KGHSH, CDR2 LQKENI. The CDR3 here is CASSPKGAGNTGELFF. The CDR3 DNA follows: TGTGCCAGCTCACCAAAAGGAGCGGGGAACACCGGGGAGCTGTTTTTT.

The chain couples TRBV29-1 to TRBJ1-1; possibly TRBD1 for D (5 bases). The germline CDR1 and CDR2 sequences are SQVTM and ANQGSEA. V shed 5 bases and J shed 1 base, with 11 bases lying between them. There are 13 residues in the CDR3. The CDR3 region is CSVPGGRNTEAFF. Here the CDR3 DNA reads TGCAGCGTTCCGGGGGGGAGGAACACTGAAGCTTTCTTT. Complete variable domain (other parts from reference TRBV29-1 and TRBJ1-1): SAVISQKPSRDICQRGTSLTIQCQVDSQVTMMFWYRQQPGQSLTLIATANQGSEATYESGFVIDKFPISRPNLTFSTLTVSNMSPEDSSIYLCSVPGGRNTEAFFGQGTRLTVV.

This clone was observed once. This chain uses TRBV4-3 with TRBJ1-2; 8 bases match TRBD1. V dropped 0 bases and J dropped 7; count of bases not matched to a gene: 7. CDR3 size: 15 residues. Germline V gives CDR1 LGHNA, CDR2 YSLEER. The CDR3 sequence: CASSQEGRGRGGYTF. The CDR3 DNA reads TGCGCCAGCAGCCAAGAGGGCAGGGGGCGCGGTGGCTACACCTTC.

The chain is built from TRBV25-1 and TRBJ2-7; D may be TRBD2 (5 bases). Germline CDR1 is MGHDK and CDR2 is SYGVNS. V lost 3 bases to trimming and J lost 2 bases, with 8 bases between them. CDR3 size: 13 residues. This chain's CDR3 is CASSDGGTYEQYF. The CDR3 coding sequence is TGTGCCAGCAGTGATGGAGGTACCTACGAGCAGTACTTC.

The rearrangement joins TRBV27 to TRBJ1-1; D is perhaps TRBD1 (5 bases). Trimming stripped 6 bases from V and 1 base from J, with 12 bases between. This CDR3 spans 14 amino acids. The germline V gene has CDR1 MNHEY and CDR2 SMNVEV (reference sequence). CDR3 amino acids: CASRKTASNTEAFF. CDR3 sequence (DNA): TGTGCCAGCAGGAAGACAGCTTCGAACACTGAAGCTTTCTTT.

The CDR3 sequence is CASSADPAAEAFF. The CDR3 coding sequence is TGTGCCAGCAGTGCGGACCCGGCCGCTGAAGCTTTCTTT. V usage is TRBV6-1 and J usage is TRBJ1-1, with D hard to call. Trimming pared 4 bases from V and 6 bases from J, leaving 12 bases between. The CDR3 loop spans 13 amino acids. CDR1 and CDR2 (germline): MNHNS, SASEGT.